A selection of T cell receptor beta chains follows, all from one sample in a study of T cell responses to AZD1222 COVID-19 vaccine. The repertoire was sequenced with immunoSEQ multiplex PCR; TCRdb's copy has only in-frame clones and lacks some. The sample lists roughly 150,000 clones, under 95% seen once, with around 5% in the top ten. The sample in question was peripheral blood, obtained on day 0 of AZD1222 vaccination. These TCRs come from an adult in good health. Each CDR3 is given with its conserved first and last residue. A D gene is named only where the DNA matches it firmly. Size is omitted from some rows. Given values are once, few, many or a class for expanded clones.

clone size: NA
D gene: NA
V gene: TRBV6-5
J gene: TRBJ1-5
CDR3 protein: CASRQYSNQPQHF
CDR3 DNA: TGTGCCAGCAGACAATATAGCAATCAGCCCCAGCATTTT

clone size: NA
D gene: TRBD1
V gene: TRBV19
J gene: TRBJ2-7
CDR3 protein: CASSMLTGDYEQYF
CDR3 DNA: TGTGCCAGTAGTATGCTGACAGGGGATTACGAGCAGTACTTC

clone size: NA
D gene: TRBD1
V gene: TRBV6-5
J gene: TRBJ1-2
CDR3 protein: CASSYTHRTGGYTF
CDR3 DNA: TGTGCCAGCAGTTACACGCATCGGACAGGCGGCTACACCTTC

clone size: NA
D gene: NA
V gene: TRBV5-1
J gene: TRBJ1-1
CDR3 protein: CASSLAQLVPNTEAFF
CDR3 DNA: TGCGCCAGCAGCTTGGCCCAATTGGTGCCGAACACTGAAGCTTTCTTT

clone size: once
D gene: TRBD2
V gene: TRBV28
J gene: TRBJ2-7
CDR3 protein: CASTPSTSGTYEQYF
CDR3 DNA: TGTGCCAGCACCCCATCGACTAGCGGGACCTACGAGCAGTACTTC

clone size: NA
D gene: NA
V gene: TRBV7-2
J gene: TRBJ1-2
CDR3 protein: CASSLGTANYGYTF
CDR3 DNA: TGTGCCAGCAGCTTAGGGACAGCAAACTATGGCTACACCTTC

clone size: NA
D gene: NA
V gene: TRBV5-1
J gene: TRBJ2-2
CDR3 protein: CASSGGSGGSPGELFF
CDR3 DNA: TGCGCCAGCAGCGGGGGGTCAGGAGGGAGCCCCGGGGAGCTGTTTTTT

clone size: NA
D gene: NA
V gene: TRBV5-6
J gene: TRBJ1-5
CDR3 protein: CASSLGGAQPQHF
CDR3 DNA: TGTGCCAGCAGCTTGGGCGGAGCCCAGCCCCAGCATTTT

clone size: once
D gene: NA
V gene: TRBV29-1
J gene: TRBJ1-1
CDR3 protein: CSVAENTEAFF
CDR3 DNA: TGCAGCGTTGCTGAGAACACTGAAGCTTTCTTT

clone size: NA
D gene: TRBD1
V gene: TRBV7-9
J gene: TRBJ1-6
CDR3 protein: CASSSPGQGYNSPLHF
CDR3 DNA: TGTGCCAGCAGCTCGCCGGGACAGGGCTATAATTCACCCCTCCACTTT

clone size: once
D gene: NA
V gene: TRBV27
J gene: TRBJ2-7
CDR3 protein: CASSFGSYYEQYF
CDR3 DNA: TGTGCCAGCAGTTTCGGGAGTTACTACGAGCAGTACTTC

clone size: NA
D gene: TRBD1
V gene: TRBV5-1
J gene: TRBJ1-6
CDR3 protein: CASSLVGQGYSPLHF
CDR3 DNA: TGCGCCAGCAGCTTGGTCGGACAGGGATATTCACCCCTCCACTTT

clone size: NA
D gene: NA
V gene: TRBV7-2
J gene: TRBJ2-1
CDR3 protein: CASSLASAAYNEQFF
CDR3 DNA: TGTGCCAGCAGCCTGGCTAGCGCGGCCTACAATGAGCAGTTCTTC

clone size: NA
D gene: NA
V gene: TRBV6-5
J gene: TRBJ2-5
CDR3 protein: CASVSPGGETQYF
CDR3 DNA: TGTGCCAGCGTTTCCCCAGGGGGGGAGACCCAGTACTTC

clone size: NA
D gene: NA
V gene: TRBV9
J gene: TRBJ2-3
CDR3 protein: CASALASREGDTQYF
CDR3 DNA: TGTGCCAGCGCCTTGGCCTCACGAGAGGGAGATACGCAGTATTTT

clone size: NA
D gene: TRBD2
V gene: TRBV7-2
J gene: TRBJ2-1
CDR3 protein: CASSLARTSGSNEQFF
CDR3 DNA: TGTGCCAGCAGCTTAGCACGTACTAGCGGGAGCAATGAGCAGTTCTTC

clone size: NA
D gene: NA
V gene: TRBV6-5
J gene: TRBJ2-7
CDR3 protein: CASSLGAQSYEQYF
CDR3 DNA: TGTGCCAGCAGTTTAGGAGCCCAATCCTACGAGCAGTACTTC

clone size: few
D gene: NA
V gene: TRBV7-3
J gene: TRBJ2-3
CDR3 protein: CASSSGVSDTQYF
CDR3 DNA: TGTGCCAGCAGCTCGGGAGTCTCAGATACGCAGTATTTT

clone size: NA
D gene: TRBD2
V gene: TRBV7-3
J gene: TRBJ2-3
CDR3 protein: CASSFLAGGTDTQYF
CDR3 DNA: TGTGCCAGCAGCTTTCTAGCGGGAGGGACAGATACGCAGTATTTT

clone size: few
D gene: NA
V gene: TRBV18
J gene: TRBJ1-1
CDR3 protein: CASSPGRGPNTEAFF
CDR3 DNA: TGTGCCAGCTCACCAGGCAGGGGCCCGAACACTGAAGCTTTCTTT

clone size: NA
D gene: TRBD1
V gene: TRBV6-2/TRBV6-3
J gene: TRBJ1-1
CDR3 protein: CASSWQGEVTEAFF
CDR3 DNA: TGTGCCAGCAGTTGGCAGGGGGAGGTCACTGAAGCTTTCTTT

clone size: once
D gene: NA
V gene: TRBV6-2/TRBV6-3
J gene: TRBJ2-7
CDR3 protein: CASSSPDAYEQYF
CDR3 DNA: TGTGCCAGCAGTTCCCCTGACGCATACGAGCAGTACTTC

clone size: NA
D gene: TRBD2
V gene: TRBV7-6
J gene: TRBJ2-1
CDR3 protein: CASRKGGLAGLNEQFF
CDR3 DNA: TGTGCCAGCAGAAAGGGGGGACTAGCGGGGTTGAATGAGCAGTTCTTC

clone size: NA
D gene: TRBD1
V gene: TRBV27
J gene: TRBJ1-6
CDR3 protein: CASSLSRTGGTYNSPLHF
CDR3 DNA: TGTGCCAGCAGTTTATCCCGGACAGGGGGGACCTATAATTCACCCCTCCACTTT

clone size: NA
D gene: NA
V gene: TRBV6-2/TRBV6-3
J gene: TRBJ1-5
CDR3 protein: CASSFLGISNQPQHF
CDR3 DNA: TGTGCCAGCAGTTTTCTGGGAATCAGCAATCAGCCCCAGCATTTT

clone size: NA
D gene: NA
V gene: TRBV5-1
J gene: TRBJ2-1
CDR3 protein: CASSLDPSSYNEQFF
CDR3 DNA: TGCGCCAGCAGCTTGGACCCTAGCTCCTACAATGAGCAGTTCTTC

clone size: NA
D gene: NA
V gene: TRBV7-3
J gene: TRBJ1-1
CDR3 protein: CASSLLGLGTEAFF
CDR3 DNA: TGTGCCAGCAGCTTACTGGGTTTGGGGACTGAAGCTTTCTTT

clone size: few
D gene: TRBD1
V gene: TRBV28
J gene: TRBJ1-4
CDR3 protein: CASSPGQGREKLFF
CDR3 DNA: TGTGCCAGCAGTCCCGGACAGGGGCGGGAAAAACTGTTTTTT

clone size: NA
D gene: NA
V gene: TRBV6-5
J gene: TRBJ2-3
CDR3 protein: CASSKRTSTDTQYF
CDR3 DNA: TGTGCCAGCAGTAAAAGGACCAGCACAGATACGCAGTATTTT

clone size: NA
D gene: NA
V gene: TRBV10-2
J gene: TRBJ1-2
CDR3 protein: CASSESADYGYTF
CDR3 DNA: TGCGCCAGCAGTGAGTCGGCGGACTATGGCTACACCTTC

clone size: NA
D gene: TRBD2
V gene: TRBV7-8
J gene: TRBJ2-5
CDR3 protein: CASTPREGLRTQYF
CDR3 DNA: TGTGCCAGCACCCCGCGGGAGGGCCTACGGACCCAGTACTTC

clone size: NA
D gene: NA
V gene: TRBV12-5
J gene: TRBJ2-1
CDR3 protein: CASGLGFGRENNEQFF
CDR3 DNA: TGTGCTAGTGGTTTGGGGTTTGGGCGCGAGAACAATGAGCAGTTCTTC

clone size: NA
D gene: TRBD2
V gene: TRBV4-1
J gene: TRBJ2-5
CDR3 protein: CASSRQLAGGPGETQYF
CDR3 DNA: TGCGCCAGCAGCCGCCAACTAGCGGGAGGGCCCGGGGAGACCCAGTACTTC

clone size: few
D gene: TRBD1
V gene: TRBV28
J gene: TRBJ1-2
CDR3 protein: CASSTRTGGAGYTF
CDR3 DNA: TGTGCCAGCAGTACTCGGACAGGGGGCGCTGGCTACACCTTC

clone size: NA
D gene: NA
V gene: TRBV5-6
J gene: TRBJ1-1
CDR3 protein: CASSYFTGRNTEAFF
CDR3 DNA: TGTGCCAGCAGCTACTTCACGGGCCGAAACACTGAAGCTTTCTTT

clone size: NA
D gene: NA
V gene: TRBV28
J gene: TRBJ1-2
CDR3 protein: CASSSWGVGTPNYGYTF
CDR3 DNA: TGTGCCAGCAGCTCGTGGGGTGTCGGGACACCTAACTATGGCTACACCTTC

clone size: NA
D gene: NA
V gene: TRBV15
J gene: TRBJ1-3
CDR3 protein: CATSTYTSGNTIYF
CDR3 DNA: TGTGCCACTTCCACGTACACCTCTGGAAACACCATATATTTT

clone size: NA
D gene: NA
V gene: TRBV5-6
J gene: TRBJ2-1
CDR3 protein: CASSAQGGPYNEQFF
CDR3 DNA: TGTGCCAGCAGTGCGCAGGGGGGCCCCTACAATGAGCAGTTCTTC

clone size: NA
D gene: NA
V gene: TRBV6-2/TRBV6-3
J gene: TRBJ2-2
CDR3 protein: CASSYSTDTGELFF
CDR3 DNA: TGTGCCAGCAGTTACTCGACAGACACCGGGGAGCTGTTTTTT

clone size: NA
D gene: NA
V gene: TRBV11-2
J gene: TRBJ2-1
CDR3 protein: CASSSQKEQFF
CDR3 DNA: TGTGCCAGCAGCTCCCAGAAAGAGCAGTTCTTC

clone size: NA
D gene: TRBD1
V gene: TRBV28
J gene: TRBJ1-2
CDR3 protein: CASSLLANTDRDGYTF
CDR3 DNA: TGTGCCAGCAGTTTACTAGCCAACACCGACAGGGACGGCTACACCTTC

clone size: NA
D gene: TRBD2
V gene: TRBV28
J gene: TRBJ2-5
CDR3 protein: CASSPPGTSLETQYF
CDR3 DNA: TGTGCCAGCAGTCCGCCCGGGACTAGCCTAGAGACCCAGTACTTC

clone size: NA
D gene: TRBD1
V gene: TRBV2
J gene: TRBJ1-5
CDR3 protein: CASSEAGQGFQPQHF
CDR3 DNA: TGTGCCAGCAGTGAAGCGGGACAGGGATTTCAGCCCCAGCATTTT

clone size: NA
D gene: TRBD1
V gene: TRBV9
J gene: TRBJ1-3
CDR3 protein: CASSGDRGLGIERNTIYF
CDR3 DNA: TGTGCCAGCAGCGGGGACAGGGGGCTGGGTATAGAACGGAACACCATATATTTT

clone size: NA
D gene: TRBD1
V gene: TRBV24-1
J gene: TRBJ2-2
CDR3 protein: CATSDAGTAAGELFF
CDR3 DNA: TGTGCCACCAGTGATGCCGGGACAGCAGCCGGGGAGCTGTTTTTT

clone size: NA
D gene: TRBD1
V gene: TRBV27
J gene: TRBJ1-2
CDR3 protein: CASSSGQYGYTF
CDR3 DNA: TGTGCCAGCAGTTCGGGACAGTATGGCTACACCTTC

clone size: NA
D gene: TRBD2
V gene: TRBV5-1
J gene: TRBJ2-5
CDR3 protein: CPSSQDGGETQYF
CDR3 DNA: TGCCCCAGCAGCCAAGACGGGGGGGAGACCCAGTACTTC